Sequencing of this T cell receptor beta chain was carried out in a study of blood T cell repertoires in COVID-19. Turning to the study itself: T cells, B-cell-depleted T cells, or PBMCs provided the cDNA or gDNA that served as material.

Each recovered donor of Cohort 3 presented with two negative PCRs, clearance, or symptom resolution. TCRdb's table, derived via immunoSEQ multiplex PCR, lists solely in-frame clones and lacks some. The sample has 150,000 to 200,000 clones; roughly four fifths are singletons. The sequence derives from a man aged 35 to 55 who had recovered from COVID-19. Sequencing was performed on PBMCs or T cells enriched from blood (not recorded which).

CDR3 nucleotides: TGTGCCAGCAGCCAACCCCGGACTAGCGGGAGAGGGACCTCAGAGCAGTTCTTC. It encodes CASSQPRTSGRGTSEQFF. This chain uses TRBV14 with TRBJ2-1, with 13 bases that match TRBD2. This CDR3 comprises 18 residues. Germline lookup yields CDR1 SGHDN and CDR2 FVKESK. V lost 2 bases and J lost 10; bases outside the gene matches: 14.